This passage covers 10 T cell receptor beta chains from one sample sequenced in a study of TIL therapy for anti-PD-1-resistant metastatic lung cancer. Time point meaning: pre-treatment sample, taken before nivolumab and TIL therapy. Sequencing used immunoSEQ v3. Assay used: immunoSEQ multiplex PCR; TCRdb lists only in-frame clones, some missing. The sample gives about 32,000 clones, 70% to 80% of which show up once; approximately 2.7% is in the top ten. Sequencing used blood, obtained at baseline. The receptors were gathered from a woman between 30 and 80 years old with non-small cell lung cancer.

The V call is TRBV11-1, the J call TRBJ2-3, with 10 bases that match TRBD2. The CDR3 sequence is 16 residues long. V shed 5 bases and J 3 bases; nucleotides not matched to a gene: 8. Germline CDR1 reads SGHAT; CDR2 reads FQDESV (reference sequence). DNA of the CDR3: TGTGCCAGCAGCCGCCTACTAGCGGGAACGACAGATACGCAGTATTTT. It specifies CASSRLLAGTTDTQYF.

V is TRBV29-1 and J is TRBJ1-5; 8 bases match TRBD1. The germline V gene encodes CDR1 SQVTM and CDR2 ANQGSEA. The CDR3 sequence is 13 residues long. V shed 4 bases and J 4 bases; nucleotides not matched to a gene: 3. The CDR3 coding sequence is TGCAGCGTTGGGGACAGGACAAATCAGCCCCAGCATTTT. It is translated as CSVGDRTNQPQHF. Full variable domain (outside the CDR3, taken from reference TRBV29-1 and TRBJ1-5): SAVISQKPSRDICQRGTSLTIQCQVDSQVTMMFWYRQQPGQSLTLIATANQGSEATYESGFVIDKFPISRPNLTFSTLTVSNMSPEDSSIYLCSVGDRTNQPQHFGDGTRLSIL.

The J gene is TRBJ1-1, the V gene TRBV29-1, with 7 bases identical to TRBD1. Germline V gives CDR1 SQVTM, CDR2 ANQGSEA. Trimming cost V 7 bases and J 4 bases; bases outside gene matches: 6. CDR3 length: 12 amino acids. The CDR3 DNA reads TGCAGCGAGATTAAGGGGGCCACTGAAGCTTTCTTT. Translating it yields CSEIKGATEAFF.

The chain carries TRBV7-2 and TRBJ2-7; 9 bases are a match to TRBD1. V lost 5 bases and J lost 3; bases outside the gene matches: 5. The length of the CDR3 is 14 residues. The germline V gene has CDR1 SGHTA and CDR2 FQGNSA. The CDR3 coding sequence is TGTGCCAGCAGCCTCCGGGACAGGGACTACGAGCAGTACTTC. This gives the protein CASSLRDRDYEQYF.

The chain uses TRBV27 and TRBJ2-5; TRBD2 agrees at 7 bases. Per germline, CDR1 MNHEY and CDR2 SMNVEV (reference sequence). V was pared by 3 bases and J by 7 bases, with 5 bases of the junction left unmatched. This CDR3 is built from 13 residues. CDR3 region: CASSFAGVGTQYF. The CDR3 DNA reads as TGTGCCAGCAGTTTTGCGGGAGTGGGGACCCAGTACTTC.

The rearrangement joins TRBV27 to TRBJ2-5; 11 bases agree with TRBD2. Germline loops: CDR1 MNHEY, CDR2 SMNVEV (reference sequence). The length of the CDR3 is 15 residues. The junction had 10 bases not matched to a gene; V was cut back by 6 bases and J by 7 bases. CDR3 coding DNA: TGTGCCAGCAGCCCACTACTAGCGGGAGAAGTGACCCAGTACTTC. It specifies CASSPLLAGEVTQYF.

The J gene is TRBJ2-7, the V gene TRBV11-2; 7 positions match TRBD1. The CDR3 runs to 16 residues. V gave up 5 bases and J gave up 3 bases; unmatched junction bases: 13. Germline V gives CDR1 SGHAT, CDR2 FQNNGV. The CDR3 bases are TGTGCCAGCAGCCCCACAGGGCGACAGGGTGACTACGAGCAGTACTTC. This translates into CASSPTGRQGDYEQYF.

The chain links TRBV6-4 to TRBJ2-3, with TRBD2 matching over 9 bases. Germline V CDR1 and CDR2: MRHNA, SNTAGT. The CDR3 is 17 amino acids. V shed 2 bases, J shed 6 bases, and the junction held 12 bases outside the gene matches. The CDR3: CASSDKGLAGPRDTQYF. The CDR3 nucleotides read TGTGCCAGCAGTGACAAAGGCCTAGCGGGACCTCGGGATACGCAGTATTTT.

CDR3 amino acids: CASSRRMGELFF. In DNA, the CDR3 is TGTGCCAGCAGCCGACGAATGGGGGAGCTGTTTTTT. The V gene is TRBV6-5, the J gene TRBJ2-2, with D uncertain. This CDR3 comprises 12 residues. The V and J ends lost 6 bases and 8 bases respectively, with 10 bases between them. Looked up from germline, CDR1 is MNHEY and CDR2 is SVGAGI.

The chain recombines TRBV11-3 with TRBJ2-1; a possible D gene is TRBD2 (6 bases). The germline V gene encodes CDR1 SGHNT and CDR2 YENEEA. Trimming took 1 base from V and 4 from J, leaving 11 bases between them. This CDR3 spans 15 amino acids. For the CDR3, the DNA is TGTGCCAGCAGCTTAGTTGCGGGATTGTACAATGAGCAGTTCTTC. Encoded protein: CASSLVAGLYNEQFF.